This TCR beta chain was found in a study of blood T cell repertoires in COVID-19. The CDR3 spans 17 residues. CDR1 and CDR2 (germline): SGHVS, FQNEAQ. Trimming cost V 4 bases and J 0 bases; bases outside gene matches: 12. Produced via immunoSEQ multiplex PCR; TCRdb's table is partial and in-frame only. The repertoire holds some 190,000 clones, with approximately 85% as singletons. The receptor's source is a human donor with active or convalescent COVID-19. The donor label of this sample is uncertain. The chain employs TRBV7-8 and TRBJ2-7; 7 bases are shared with TRBD1. Sequencing was done on a sample of peripheral blood. The CDR3 loop is CASSSSVRGLSSYEQYF. CDR3 bases: TGTGCCAGCAGCTCCAGCGTTAGGGGGCTCTCCTCCTACGAGCAGTACTTC.